This T cell receptor (beta chain) appears in the sequencing data of a study of patients and donors after allogeneic stem cell transplantation. V was cut by 0 bases and J by 6 bases, with 6 bases left in between. The CDR3 has 13 residues. CDR1 and CDR2 (germline): LNHNV, YYDKDF (reference sequence). A few counts support this clonotype. TCRdb reprocessed the RT-PCR reads via MiXCR and lists one record per CDR3 protein. This table holds roughly 230,000 distinct CDR3 sequences, 13% to 15% found once. V usage is TRBV15 and J usage is TRBJ1-5; D gene ambiguous. The sequencing sample was made of blood, either unsorted or a sorted T cell fraction (not recorded which). The TCR originated in a human donor who was either an allogeneic HSCT recipient or a stem cell or donor lymphocyte infusion donor (not recorded which). It is not recorded whose cells these are; they may come from a transplant donor. The CDR3 sequence: CATSREKGQPQHF. The CDR3 region has the DNA TGTGCCACCAGCAGAGAGAAGGGTCAGCCCCAGCATTTT.